A few counts support the clone carrying this T cell receptor (beta chain). The CDR3 consists of 11 residues. The V gene's germline CDR1 is DFQATT and CDR2 SNEGSKA (reference sequence). V lost 2 bases, J lost 3 bases, and 2 bases lay in between. The authors' processing: Counts of nucleated cells, estimated from reference gene primer amplification, were obtained. This table comes from immunoSEQ multiplex PCR, and its TCRdb copy is limited to in-frame clones, with some not included. That table gives V, J and clone size, and the DNA gave D and trimming. The table lists 250,000 to 300,000 clones, 65% to 90% of them singletons. The data belong to a study of blood T cell repertoires in COVID-19. Study as a whole: Collection of acute and convalescent COVID-19 samples took place in the United States, Italy and Spain. T cells, B-cell-depleted T cells, or PBMCs supplied cDNA or gDNA.

The source of this sequence is a man between 25 and 39 years old with active or convalescent COVID-19. Sequencing was carried out using peripheral blood. V and J are TRBV20-1 and TRBJ2-1, with D unresolved. The CDR3 spells CSARRYNEQFF. The CDR3 bases are TGCAGTGCTAGACGCTACAATGAGCAGTTCTTC.